A selection of T cell receptor beta chains follows, all from one sample in a study of Ad26.COV2.S vaccination and SARS-CoV-2 variants. Some clones are missing from TCRdb's copy, which holds only in-frame ones; the method was immunoSEQ multiplex PCR. The sample carries roughly 450,000 clones, around 90% recorded once. Sequenced material: peripheral blood, taken in a trial of Ad26.COV2.S vaccine versus placebo. These TCRs come from a person between 18 and 59 years old who received the Ad26.COV2.S COVID-19 vaccine or a placebo. The CDR3 runs from the conserved cysteine through the conserved F or W. A D gene is named only where the DNA matches it firmly. Only some rows state a clone size, as once, few, many or a class for expanded clones.

D gene	J gene	clone size	V gene	CDR3 protein	CDR3 DNA
NA	TRBJ1-6	NA	TRBV30	CAWSYGGGNSPLHF	TGTGCCTGGAGTTATGGCGGGGGGAATTCACCCCTCCACTTT
NA	TRBJ2-7	once	TRBV18	CASSPVGYEQYF	TGTGCCAGCTCACCCGTGGGCTACGAGCAGTACTTC
NA	TRBJ2-1	NA	TRBV14	CASSQELYGAGYNEQFF	TGTGCCAGCAGCCAAGAACTCTATGGGGCGGGGTACAATGAGCAGTTCTTC
TRBD2	TRBJ2-1	NA	TRBV28	CASRGAGVIEQFF	TGTGCCAGCAGAGGAGCGGGAGTCATTGAGCAGTTCTTC
NA	TRBJ2-7	NA	TRBV3-1/TRBV3-2	CASSQEGRTYEQYF	TGTGCCAGCAGCCAAGAGGGACGAACCTACGAGCAGTACTTC
NA	TRBJ1-1	NA	TRBV2	CASSELTATEAFF	TGTGCCAGCAGTGAGCTGACAGCCACTGAAGCTTTCTTT
NA	TRBJ1-1	NA	TRBV7-2	CASSLVENTEAFF	TGTGCCAGCAGCTTAGTCGAGAACACTGAAGCTTTCTTT
TRBD2	TRBJ2-3	NA	TRBV19	CASSIDLRREGLRDTQYF	TGTGCCAGTAGTATTGACCTCCGGCGGGAGGGCCTAAGGGATACGCAGTATTTT
NA	TRBJ1-2	NA	TRBV2	CASRGVLRSYGYTF	TGTGCCAGCAGAGGGGTTCTACGATCGTATGGCTACACCTTC
TRBD1	TRBJ1-2	many	TRBV4-3	CASSQERTGSYGYTF	TGCGCCAGCAGCCAAGAGCGGACAGGGAGCTATGGCTACACCTTC
NA	TRBJ2-7	NA	TRBV21-1	CASSKVRSSGSWYEQYF	TGTGCCAGCAGCAAAGTGAGGTCTAGCGGGAGTTGGTACGAGCAGTACTTC
TRBD2	TRBJ2-5	NA	TRBV27	CASSHLGPQAGGPLETQYF	TGTGCCAGCAGCCACTTAGGGCCACAAGCGGGAGGGCCATTGGAGACCCAGTACTTC
TRBD1	TRBJ1-1	NA	TRBV7-9	CASNLPGQSMNTEAFF	TGTGCCAGCAACTTACCGGGACAGAGCATGAACACTGAAGCTTTCTTT
NA	TRBJ1-5	NA	TRBV7-6	CASSFGPRWPQHF	TGTGCCAGCAGCTTTGGACCGAGGTGGCCCCAGCATTTT
NA	TRBJ1-1	once	TRBV29-1	CSVEAVIPYTEAFF	TGCAGCGTTGAGGCGGTGATTCCCTACACTGAAGCTTTCTTT